The 21 T cell receptor beta chains below were found in one sample sequenced in a study of blood T cells in healthy people across ages. Combining a sample-barcoded 5' primer with a J-beta primer mix, a second PCR ran for about 6 to 11 cycles. Via MiXCR, TCRdb re-called the 5' RACE reads, giving one row per CDR3 protein. The repertoire has hundreds of thousands of distinct CDR3 sequences, 55% to 75% of them found once; the top ten carry about 20%. The specimen was blood. These TCRs come from a man younger than 40 in good health.

This chain uses TRBV4-2 with TRBJ2-4, with TRBD2 identical over 8 bases. The CDR3 extends over 15 amino acids. J lost 8 bases, V lost 1 base, and 7 bases had no gene match. CDR1 and CDR2 (germline): LGHNA, YNFKEQ. The chain's CDR3 is CASSQVSGGFDIQYF. CDR3 bases: TGTGCCAGCAGCCAAGTCTCGGGGGGGTTTGACATTCAGTACTTC.

The table lists this clonotype with a few counts. This rearrangement joins TRBV29-1 to TRBJ2-3; D not certain. Trimming took off 6 bases at V and 6 bases at J, with 16 bases between the two ends. Germline assignment: CDR1 SQVTM and CDR2 ANQGSEA. The CDR3 loop spans 13 amino acids. The CDR3, as DNA: TGCAGCGTACCGGGCCCGAAGCCGGATACGCAGTATTTT. Residues: CSVPGPKPDTQYF.

This clonotype has only a few counts. The chain links TRBV20-1 to TRBJ2-1; a possible D gene is TRBD2 (5 bases). V dropped 0 bases and J dropped 8 bases, with 14 bases sitting between them. Germline V gene data show CDR1 as DFQATT and CDR2 as SNEGSKA (reference sequence). This CDR3 region has 14 residues. The CDR3 loop reads CSARDSLAGDEQFF. The CDR3 DNA is TGCAGTGCTAGAGATAGTCTAGCTGGGGATGAGCAGTTCTTC.

The chain recombines TRBV30 with TRBJ2-1; 8 bases line up with TRBD1. The CDR3 totals 11 residues. Germline assignment: CDR1 GTSNPN and CDR2 SVGIG (reference sequence). Unmatched junction bases numbered 6, after V lost 5 bases and J lost 12 bases. The DNA for the CDR3 is TGTGCCTGGGGGGGGACAGGCGGGCAGTTCTTC. It specifies CAWGGTGGQFF.

The chain uses TRBV28 and TRBJ2-4, with TRBD2 as a possible D gene (5 bases). The J call may be mistaken, given a closer DNA end match to TRBJ2-7. This CDR3 is 14 amino acids long. Germline CDR1 reads MDHEN; CDR2 reads SYDVKM. The CDR3 loop reads CASSKRGMDYEQYF. The CDR3 coding sequence is TGTGCCAGCAGCAAACGGGGAATGGATTACGAGCAGTACTTC.

The J gene is TRBJ1-1, the V gene TRBV20-1, with D possibly matching TRBD1 (6 bases). The CDR3 totals 15 residues. The V and J ends lost 3 bases and 0 bases respectively, with 14 bases between them. CDR1 is DFQATT and CDR2 is SNEGSKA in the germline V gene (reference sequence). CDR3 residues: CSASPPGELNTEAFF. CDR3 DNA sequence: TGCAGTGCTAGTCCGCCAGGGGAGTTGAACACTGAAGCTTTCTTT.

V usage is TRBV5-1 and J usage is TRBJ2-3; TRBD2 agrees at 11 bases. Germline V gene lookup returns CDR1 SGHRS and CDR2 YFSETQ. CDR3 size: 18 residues. Trimming took 3 bases from V and 2 from J; bases not matched to a gene: 11. The CDR3 DNA sequence: TGCGCCAGCAGCTCACACACTAGCGGGAGCCGACACACAGATACGCAGTATTTT. It codes for CASSSHTSGSRHTDTQYF.

The sample holds a few counts of this clonotype. The genes are TRBV12-3 or TRBV12-4 and TRBJ1-5; 7 bases map to TRBD1. This CDR3 is 14 amino acids long. With V trimmed by 7 bases and J by 9 bases, 12 bases remained unmatched. For the CDR3, the DNA is TGTGCCAGCACCATAGGACAGGTTTTTCGGCCCCAGCATTTT. Its protein is CASTIGQVFRPQHF.

The rearrangement joins TRBV20-1 to TRBJ2-7; 8 nucleotides match TRBD2. The trim removed 2 bases at V and 1 base at J, leaving 10 bases unmatched. CDR3 length: 16 residues. Germline loops: CDR1 DFQATT, CDR2 SNEGSKA (reference sequence). CDR3 residues: CSARSSSGGFSYEQYF. The CDR3 bases are TGCAGTGCTAGATCCTCAAGCGGGGGCTTTTCCTACGAGCAGTACTTC.

The chain recombines TRBV24-1 with TRBJ1-5, with D maybe TRBD1 (5 bases). The V gene lost 0 bases and the J gene lost 3 bases, with 14 bases spanning the gap. The CDR3 contains 17 residues. The germline CDR1 and CDR2 sequences are KGHDR and SFDVKD. The CDR3 reads CATSDLKGRGDNQPQHF. CDR3 DNA: TGTGCCACCAGTGATTTGAAGGGTCGAGGGGACAATCAGCCCCAGCATTTT.

This clonotype was detected only a few times. The chain carries TRBV7-2 and TRBJ2-1; D unresolved. Between the trimmed V and J ends, which lost 4 bases and 6 bases, there was a span of 13 bases. Germline CDR1 is SGHTA and CDR2 is FQGNSA. The length of the CDR3 is 14 residues. The CDR3 loop reads CASSSTRRINEQFF. DNA for the CDR3: TGTGCCAGCAGCTCAACTCGCAGGATCAATGAGCAGTTCTTC. The full variable domain, rest sourced from reference TRBV7-2 and TRBJ2-1, is GAGVSQSPSNKVTEKGKDVELRCDPISGHTALYWYRQSLGQGLEFLIYFQGNSAPDKSGLPSDRFSAERTGGSVSTLTIQRTQQEDSAVYLCASSSTRRINEQFFGPGTRLTVL.

This clonotype was detected only a few times. This chain uses TRBV20-1 with TRBJ2-7, with 7 bases fitting TRBD2. There are 15 residues in the CDR3. The germline CDR1 and CDR2 sequences are DFQATT and SNEGSKA (reference sequence). The trim removed 3 bases at V and 4 bases at J, leaving 12 bases unmatched. CDR3 loop: CSARETGTNPYEQYF. The CDR3 DNA is TGCAGTGCTAGGGAAACCGGGACTAACCCATACGAGCAGTACTTC.

The rearrangement uses TRBV5-1 and TRBJ2-1; 9 bases agree with TRBD2. J was trimmed by 9 bases and V by 1 base; bases with no gene match: 11. This CDR3 has 16 amino acids. Germline-derived CDR1 and CDR2 are SGHRS and YFSETQ. CDR3 DNA sequence: TGCGCCAGCAGCTTGAGTTCGGTCGCGGGAGGGAGTGAGCAGTTCTTC. Amino acids: CASSLSSVAGGSEQFF.

In this sample, this clonotype turned up many times. The CDR3: CSAGQGLAGQETQYF. The DNA of the CDR3 is TGCAGTGCTGGTCAGGGACTAGCGGGACAAGAGACCCAGTACTTC. The rearrangement joins TRBV20-1 to TRBJ2-5; TRBD2 agrees at 13 bases. This CDR3 has 15 residues. CDR1 and CDR2 (germline): DFQATT, SNEGSKA (reference sequence). Germline trimming cut 5 bases from V and 2 bases from J; bases unmatched to any gene: 5.

Details on this clonotype: Germline is not matched at one junction end, which may reflect a read error. The CDR3 sequence: CAGSPGHLNYGYTF. The CDR3 bases are TGCGCCGGCAGCCCCGGACACCTTAACTATGGCTACACCTTC. This chain uses TRBV4-3 with TRBJ1-2, with D possibly being TRBD1 (5 bases). Germline assignment: CDR1 LGHNA and CDR2 YSLEER. The CDR3 spans 14 residues.

The chain recombines TRBV7-2 with TRBJ2-7, with TRBD2 as a possible D gene (5 bases). V was clipped by 5 bases and J by 5 bases, with 16 bases between them. The germline CDR1 and CDR2 sequences are SGHTA and FQGNSA. This CDR3 has 14 residues. CDR3 protein: CASSQTHGVDEQYF. In DNA form, the CDR3 reads TGTGCCAGCAGCCAAACACACGGGGTTGACGAGCAGTACTTC.

The V gene is TRBV6-2 or TRBV6-3, the J gene TRBJ1-4; the D is unclear. With 6 bases removed from V and 8 bases from J, the gap between germline ends came to 13 bases. The CDR3 contains 13 residues. The germline V gene encodes CDR1 MNHEY and CDR2 SVGEGT. Written as DNA, the CDR3 is TGTGCCAGCAGATCTTGGACGAAGGAAAAACTGTTTTTT. Amino acids: CASRSWTKEKLFF.

This rearrangement joins TRBV7-3 to TRBJ1-1; the D is unclear. The CDR3 runs to 13 residues. The germline V and J ends were trimmed by 8 bases and 5 bases, with 15 bases remaining between them. Germline loops: CDR1 SGHTA, CDR2 FQGTGA. CDR3 residues: CASRRGTMTEAFF. Written as DNA, the CDR3 is TGTGCCAGCCGTCGGGGTACGATGACTGAAGCTTTCTTT.

This clonotype was seen a few times. The chain joins TRBV7-3 to TRBJ2-5; 11 bases match TRBD2. The CDR3 is 18 residues long. Trimming took 1 base from V and 5 from J; bases not matched to a gene: 12. Germline CDR1 and CDR2: SGHTA and FQGTGA. The CDR3, as DNA: TGTGCCAGCAGCTTAATTCCCACTAGCGGGGGAGGAGGGGAGACCCAGTACTTC. As protein: CASSLIPTSGGGGETQYF.

This chain connects TRBV28 to TRBJ2-1; a weak D match, TRBD2 (5 bases). The CDR3 runs to 14 residues. Germline V lookup: CDR1 MDHEN, CDR2 SYDVKM. Trimming stripped 4 bases from V and 7 bases from J, with 14 bases between. The CDR3 DNA reads as TGTGCCAGCAGTTCTGAGCGCCGAGGGAATGAGCAGTTCTTC. Protein sequence: CASSSERRGNEQFF. Looking up the rest from reference TRBV28 and TRBJ2-1 gives the full variable domain: DVKVTQSSRYLVKRTGEKVFLECVQDMDHENMFWYRQDPGLGLRLIYFSYDVKMKEKGDIPEGYSVSREKKERFSLILESASTNQTSMYLCASSSERRGNEQFFGPGTRLTVL.

The rearrangement links TRBV10-3 to TRBJ2-1; TRBD2 aligns across 15 bases. V lost 10 bases and J lost 7; bases outside the gene matches: 8. Looked up from germline, CDR1 is ENHRY and CDR2 is SYGVKD. The CDR3 runs to 15 residues. The CDR3 loop is CATRTSGGVVNEQFF. CDR3 DNA: TGTGCCACCCGGACTAGCGGGGGGGTAGTAAATGAGCAGTTCTTC.